This entry concerns a single TCR beta chain. Its antigen specificity is not known. No clone much larger than this one lies a single base away; base qualities are absent. TCRbeta CDR3 regions were amplified from genomic DNA using the immunoSEQ Assay, a bias-controlled multiplex PCR. The paper's processing steps were these. The number of nucleated cells in each sample was estimated from the amplification of reference gene primers within the assay. To quantify the absolute abundance of each unique TCRbeta CDR3 rearrangement, sequence reads were collapsed and filtered. For each sample, productive Simpson clonality was calculated as the square root of Simpson's diversity index across productive rearrangements. TCRdb's version of the immuneACCESS table is confined to in-frame rearrangements and falls short of the full clone set. An unresolved V gene accounts for under half of the shortfall where checked; the remainder is of unknown origin. For V, J and clone size, that table is used; D and trimming come from the DNA. The sample table shows roughly 97,000 clones, and about 87% are seen once. The ten biggest clones cover around 15% of the sample.

This sample stems from a study of blood T cell repertoires in COVID-19 (dated by TCRdb to the early 2020s). Concerning the study at large: Samples from collaborators originated in the United States, Italy and Spain and spanned both the acute and convalescent phases of COVID-19. The prospective study material was composed of cDNA or gDNA derived from T cells, B-cell-depleted T cells, or PBMCs. The dataset comprised deeply sampled blood TCRbeta repertoires from subjects exposed to, actively infected with, or recovered from COVID-19. The repertoires were made available in a free public database intended to serve as a resource for research on the immune response to SARS-CoV-2. Samples were obtained from the ongoing ImmuneRACE study (first 160 participants) and from 1,200 or so subjects provided by 6 global collaborators. A de-identified subject ID, COVID-19 status, age in years and sex were almost always included in the sample metadata. Where available, HLA class I and class II types were obtained from metadata supplied by the sample provider rather than from assay-based typing. What the study reported, not specific to this receptor: The amount of clinical and demographic metadata varied by source and participant and was provided uncurated.

Including cysteine and phenylalanine, the CDR3 has 12 amino acids. The kept DNA is CDR3 alone, 36 bases in frame from the first base. The collaborating institutions used their own protocols to collect whole blood in K2EDTA tubes. For TCRbeta analysis, collaborators shipped samples in one of three forms: frozen whole blood, isolated PBMCs, or DNA extracted from either of those sample types. This TCR derives from a man in his forties or fifties with acute or convalescent COVID-19. The sample taken for sequencing was peripheral blood. This chain is built from TRBV21-1 and TRBJ2-7; the table's D call TRBD1 went unverified against the DNA. TRBV21-1 is a listed pseudogene. This receptor carries the CDR3 CARGQGAGEQYF. The DNA is as follows: TGTGCCAGGGGACAGGGGGCGGGTGAGCAGTACTTC.